This TCR beta chain was found in a study of blood T cell repertoires in COVID-19 (dated by TCRdb to the early 2020s). Regarding the complete study: Samples from collaborators originated in the United States, Italy and Spain and spanned both the acute and convalescent phases of COVID-19. The sample metadata nearly always contained a de-identified subject ID, COVID-19 status, age in years and sex. The repertoires were released in a freely available public database intended as a resource for research on the immune response to SARS-CoV-2. Samples came from the ongoing ImmuneRACE study (first 160 participants) plus 1,254 subjects from 6 global collaborators. Where available, HLA class I and class II types were taken from metadata supplied by the sample provider and were not determined by assay-based typing. The dataset comprised deeply sampled blood TCRbeta repertoires from subjects exposed to, actively infected with, or recovered from COVID-19. The prospective study material was composed of cDNA or gDNA derived from T cells, B-cell-depleted T cells, or PBMCs. General study outcomes and caveats: The amount of clinical and demographic metadata varied by source and participant and was provided uncurated.

About this clone itself: The specificity of this receptor is unknown. The record has no base qualities; no much larger clone is one base away.

One collaborating source in Seattle enrolled patients while the patients were actively infected and followed the patients over time throughout the course of disease. Collaborating institutions collected whole blood in K2EDTA tubes following their own protocols. For TCRbeta analysis, collaborator samples were shipped as frozen whole blood, as isolated PBMCs, or as DNA extracted from either sample type. The immunoSEQ Assay, a bias-controlled multiplex PCR, was used to amplify TCRbeta CDR3 regions from genomic DNA. The source study handled its data this way. The number of nucleated cells in each sample was estimated by amplification of reference gene primers within the assay. Sequence reads were collapsed and filtered to measure the absolute abundance of every unique TCRbeta CDR3 rearrangement. For each sample, productive Simpson clonality was calculated by taking the square root of Simpson's diversity index across productive rearrangements. TCRdb holds this immuneACCESS table with in-frame rearrangements only. Some clones are missing; in checked studies, unresolved V genes explain under half, and the rest has no known cause. V and J calls and clone size are given by that table; D and trimming were obtained from the DNA. The sample contains about 250,000 clones, about 87% of them found a single time. Together, the top ten hold just under 6.5% of the sample.

In the germline V gene, CDR1 corresponds to SGHNT and CDR2 to YENEEA. Taken from cysteine to phenylalanine, the CDR3 has 15 residues. Only CDR3 DNA remains: 45 bases, in frame from the first base. Germline trimming amounts to 4 bases on V and 4 bases on J, with 8 as the count of junction bases outside the gene matches. The sample consisted of peripheral blood. The sequence was obtained from a woman in her twenties or thirties with COVID-19, enrolled during active disease. In this chain, TRBV11-3 is recombined with TRBJ1-2; 8 central bases correspond to TRBD1. The DNA sequence is given as TGTGCCAGCAGCTATCAGGGACAGGCCTCCTATGGCTACACCTTC. The translation is CASSYQGQASYGYTF.